This T cell receptor (beta chain) stems from a study of Ad26.COV2.S vaccination and SARS-CoV-2 variants. Germline lookup yields CDR1 SGHVS and CDR2 FQNEAQ. Trimming pared 2 bases from V and 2 bases from J, leaving 13 bases between. This CDR3 has 15 amino acids. Data came from immunoSEQ multiplex PCR; TCRdb stores just in-frame clones and leaves some out. The table lists some 190,000 clones, roughly 89% of them singletons. The sequence derives from a human donor who had recovered from COVID-19. V and J are TRBV7-8 and TRBJ2-7, with unresolved D. Source: peripheral blood, taken after recovery from COVID-19. CDR3 DNA sequence: TGTGCCAGCAGCTTATATCCGCAGGTCCCCTACGAGCAGTACTTC. Translating gives CASSLYPQVPYEQYF.